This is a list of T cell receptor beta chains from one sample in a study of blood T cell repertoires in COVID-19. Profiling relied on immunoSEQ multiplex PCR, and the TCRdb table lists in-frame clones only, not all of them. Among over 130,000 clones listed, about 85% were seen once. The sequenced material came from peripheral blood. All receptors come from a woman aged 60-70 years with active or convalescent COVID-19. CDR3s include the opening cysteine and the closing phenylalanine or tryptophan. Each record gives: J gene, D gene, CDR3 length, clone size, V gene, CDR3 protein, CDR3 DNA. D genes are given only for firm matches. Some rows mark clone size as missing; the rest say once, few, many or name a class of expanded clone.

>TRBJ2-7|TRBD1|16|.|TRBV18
CASSPSYGTGAYEQYF
TGTGCCAGCTCACCGTCCTACGGGACAGGGGCTTACGAGCAGTACTTC
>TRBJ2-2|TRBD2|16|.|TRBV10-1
CASSVQRGPNTGELFF
TGCGCCAGCAGTGTCCAGCGGGGCCCGAACACCGGGGAGCTGTTTTTT
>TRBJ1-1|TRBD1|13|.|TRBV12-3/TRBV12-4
CASSLRQGADYFF
TGTGCCAGCAGTTTACGGCAGGGGGCGGATTATTTCTTT
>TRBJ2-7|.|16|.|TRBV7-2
CASSRDRASPSYEQYF
TGTGCCAGCAGCCGGGATCGGGCCAGCCCTTCCTACGAGCAGTACTTC
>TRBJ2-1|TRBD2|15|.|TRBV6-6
CASSESGGLHNEQFF
TGTGCCAGCAGTGAGAGCGGGGGCCTGCACAATGAGCAGTTCTTC
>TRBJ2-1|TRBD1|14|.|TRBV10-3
CASRQGHQNNEQFF
TGTGCCTCCAGACAGGGCCATCAAAACAATGAGCAGTTCTTC
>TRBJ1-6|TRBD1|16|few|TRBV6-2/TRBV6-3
CASSYSRQGYNSPLHF
TGTGCCAGCAGTTACTCGAGACAGGGGTATAATTCACCCCTCCACTTT
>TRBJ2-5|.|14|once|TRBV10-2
CASSEQQNQETQYF
TGCGCCAGCAGTGAGCAACAGAACCAAGAGACCCAGTACTTC
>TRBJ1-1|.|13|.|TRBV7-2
CASSLATDIEAFF
TGTGCCAGCAGCTTAGCAACAGATATTGAAGCTTTCTTT
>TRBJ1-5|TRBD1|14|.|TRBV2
CASSAGTGNQPQHF
TGTGCCAGCAGTGCCGGGACAGGGAATCAGCCCCAGCATTTT
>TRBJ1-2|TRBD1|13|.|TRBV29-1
CSVEDLDRGGYTF
TGCAGCGTTGAAGATCTGGACAGGGGTGGCTACACCTTC
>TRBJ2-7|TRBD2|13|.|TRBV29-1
CSVKRGGSYEQYF
TGCAGCGTTAAGCGGGGGGGGTCCTACGAGCAGTACTTC
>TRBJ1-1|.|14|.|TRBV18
CASSPLAASPEAFF
TGTGCCAGCTCACCCCTCGCGGCCTCACCCGAAGCTTTCTTT
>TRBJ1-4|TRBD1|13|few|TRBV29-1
CSVRDSPNEKLFF
TGCAGCGTCCGGGACAGCCCTAATGAAAAACTGTTTTTT
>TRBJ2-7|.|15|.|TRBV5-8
CASSPADRPSYEQYF
TGTGCCAGCAGCCCGGCCGACAGGCCCTCCTACGAGCAGTACTTC
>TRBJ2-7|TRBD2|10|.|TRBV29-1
CSVEGRGVLF
TGCAGCGTTGAAGGGCGGGGGGTACTATTC
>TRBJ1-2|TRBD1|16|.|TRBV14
CASSQEKGAQSNGYTF
TGTGCCAGCAGCCAAGAAAAGGGGGCCCAGTCAAATGGCTACACCTTC
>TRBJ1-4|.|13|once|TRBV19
CASSIQINEKLFF
TGTGCCAGTAGTATCCAGATTAATGAAAAACTGTTTTTT
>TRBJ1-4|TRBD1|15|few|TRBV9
CASSAQTGVDEKLFF
TGTGCCAGCAGCGCCCAGACAGGGGTAGATGAAAAACTGTTTTTT
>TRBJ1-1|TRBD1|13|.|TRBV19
CASMGQGHTEAFF
TGTGCCAGTATGGGACAGGGGCACACTGAAGCTTTCTTT
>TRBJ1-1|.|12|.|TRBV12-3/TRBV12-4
CASTTGTTEAFF
TGTGCCAGCACCACAGGTACGACTGAAGCTTTCTTT
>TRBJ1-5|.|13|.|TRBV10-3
CAISIDKNQPQHF
TGTGCCATCAGTATAGACAAGAATCAGCCCCAGCATTTT
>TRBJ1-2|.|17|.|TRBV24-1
CATSDLLNHSGAGGYTF
TGTGCCACCAGTGATTTGCTCAACCACAGCGGAGCTGGGGGCTACACCTTC
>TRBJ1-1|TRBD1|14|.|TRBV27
CASSLQGAGTEAFF
TGTGCCAGCAGTTTGCAGGGGGCGGGTACTGAAGCTTTCTTT
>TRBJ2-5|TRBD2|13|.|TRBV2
CAASGEGRETQYF
TGTGCGGCTAGCGGGGAGGGAAGAGAGACCCAGTACTTC
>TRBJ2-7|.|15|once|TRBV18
CASSPPTELPYEQYF
TGTGCCAGCTCACCACCCACCGAGTTGCCTTACGAGCAGTACTTC
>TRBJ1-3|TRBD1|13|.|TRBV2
CASLQGSGNTIYF
TGTGCCAGTCTACAGGGGTCTGGAAACACCATATATTTT
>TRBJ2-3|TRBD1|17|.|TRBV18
CASSPPAAGGRTDTQYF
TGTGCCAGCTCACCACCGGCGGCAGGGGGCCGAACAGATACGCAGTATTTT
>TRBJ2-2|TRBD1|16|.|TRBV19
CASSKLRDSFTGELFF
TGTGCCAGTAGTAAACTTCGGGACAGCTTCACCGGGGAGCTGTTTTTT
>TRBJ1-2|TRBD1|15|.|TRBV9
CASTPTDGTVYGYTF
TGTGCCAGCACCCCAACCGACGGGACAGTCTATGGCTACACCTTC
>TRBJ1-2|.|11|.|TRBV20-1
CSASASPGYTF
TGCAGTGCTAGCGCGTCCCCTGGCTACACCTTC
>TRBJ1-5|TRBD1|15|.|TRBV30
CAWDFGQGIEQPQHF
TGTGCCTGGGATTTCGGACAGGGGATTGAACAGCCCCAGCATTTT
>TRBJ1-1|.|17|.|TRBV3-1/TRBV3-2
CASSSRRTVLYDTEAFF
TGTGCCAGCAGCTCCCGCCGGACAGTTTTGTACGACACTGAAGCTTTCTTT
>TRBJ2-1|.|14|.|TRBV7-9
CASSLREGNNEQFF
TGTGCCAGCAGCTTACGAGAGGGAAACAATGAGCAGTTCTTC
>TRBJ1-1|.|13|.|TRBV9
CASSGTFGTEAFF
TGTGCCAGCAGCGGGACTTTTGGCACTGAAGCTTTCTTT
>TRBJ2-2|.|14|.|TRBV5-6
CASSLRGNTGELFF
TGTGCCAGCAGCTTACGGGGGAACACCGGGGAGCTGTTTTTT
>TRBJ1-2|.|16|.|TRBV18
CASSPRTDNFNYGYTF
TGTGCCAGCTCTCCCAGGACAGATAACTTTAACTATGGCTACACCTTC
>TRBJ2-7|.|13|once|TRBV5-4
CASSGKQGGEQYF
TGTGCCAGCAGCGGGAAACAGGGCGGCGAGCAGTACTTC
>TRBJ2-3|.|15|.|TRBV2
CASREGLVLADTQYF
TGTGCCAGCAGGGAGGGACTGGTCTTAGCAGATACGCAGTATTTT
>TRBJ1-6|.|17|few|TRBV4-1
CASSSRIRDGLNSPLHF
TGCGCCAGCAGCTCTCGGATAAGGGACGGACTAAATTCACCCCTCCACTTT
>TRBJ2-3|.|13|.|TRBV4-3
CASSQDPGQLQYF
TGCGCCAGCAGCCAAGATCCAGGGCAATTGCAGTATTTT
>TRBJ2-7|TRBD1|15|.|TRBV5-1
CASSLFQGASYEQYF
TGCGCCAGCAGCTTGTTCCAGGGGGCCTCCTACGAGCAGTACTTC
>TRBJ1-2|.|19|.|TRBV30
CAWSVLPQRARDYNYGYTF
TGTGCCTGGAGTGTTTTACCCCAAAGGGCCAGGGACTATAACTATGGCTACACCTTC
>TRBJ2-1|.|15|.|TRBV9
CASSVGGDDYNEQFF
TGTGCCAGCAGCGTAGGCGGGGATGACTACAATGAGCAGTTCTTC
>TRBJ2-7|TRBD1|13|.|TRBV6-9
CSLRDRGQVEQYF
TGTTCCCTACGGGACAGGGGGCAGGTCGAGCAGTACTTC
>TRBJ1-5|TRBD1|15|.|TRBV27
CASSPGTGVLQPQHF
TGTGCCAGCAGCCCCGGGACAGGGGTTTTGCAGCCCCAGCATTTT
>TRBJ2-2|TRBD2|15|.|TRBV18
CASSPLGLAEGELFF
TGTGCCAGCTCACCACTGGGACTAGCGGAGGGGGAGCTGTTTTTT
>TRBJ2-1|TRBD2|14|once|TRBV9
CASSGGTSIHEQFF
TGTGCCAGCAGCGGCGGGACTAGCATCCATGAGCAGTTCTTC
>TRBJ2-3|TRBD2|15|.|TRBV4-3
CASSQPSGDPDTQYF
TGCGCCAGCAGCCAGCCTAGCGGGGACCCAGATACGCAGTATTTT
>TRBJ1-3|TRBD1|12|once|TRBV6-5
CASTGQGNTIYF
TGTGCCAGCACCGGACAGGGTAACACCATATATTTT
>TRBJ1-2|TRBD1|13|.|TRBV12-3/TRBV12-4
CASSPGTGYGYTF
TGTGCCAGCAGTCCCGGGACAGGCTATGGCTACACCTTC
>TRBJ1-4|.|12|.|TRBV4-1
CASSPPAGVLFF
TGCGCCAGCAGCCCCCCGGCGGGGGTACTGTTTTTT
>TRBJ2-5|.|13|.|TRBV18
CASSPPTIETQYF
TGTGCCAGCTCACCACCAACAATAGAGACCCAGTACTTC
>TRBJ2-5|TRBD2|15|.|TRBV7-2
CASTLAGGRQETQYF
TGTGCCAGCACCCTAGCGGGGGGGCGGCAAGAGACCCAGTACTTC
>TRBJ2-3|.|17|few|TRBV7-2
CASSPIGPGAGRDTQYF
TGTGCCAGCAGCCCCATAGGGCCCGGGGCGGGGAGGGATACGCAGTATTTT